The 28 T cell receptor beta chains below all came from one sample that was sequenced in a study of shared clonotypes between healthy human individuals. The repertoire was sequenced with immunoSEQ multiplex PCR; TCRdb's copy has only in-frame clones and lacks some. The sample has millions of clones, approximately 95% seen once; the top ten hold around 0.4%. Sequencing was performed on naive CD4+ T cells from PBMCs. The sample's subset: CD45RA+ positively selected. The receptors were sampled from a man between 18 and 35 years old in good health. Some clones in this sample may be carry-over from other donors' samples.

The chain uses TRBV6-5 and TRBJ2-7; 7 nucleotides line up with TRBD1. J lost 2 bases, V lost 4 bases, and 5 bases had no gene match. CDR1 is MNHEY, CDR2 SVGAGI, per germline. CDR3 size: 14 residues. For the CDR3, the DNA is TGTGCCAGCAGTTCAGGGACAGTCCCCTACGAGCAGTACTTC. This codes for CASSSGTVPYEQYF.

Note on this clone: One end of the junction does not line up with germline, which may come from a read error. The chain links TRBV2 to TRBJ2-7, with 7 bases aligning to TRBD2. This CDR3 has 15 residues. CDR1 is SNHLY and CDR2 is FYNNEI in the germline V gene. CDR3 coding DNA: TGTGCCACCAGTCTAGCGGAAGAACCAACCTACGAGCAGTACTTC. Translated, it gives CATSLAEEPTYEQYF. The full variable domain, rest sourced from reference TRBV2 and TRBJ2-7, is EPEVTQTPSHQVTQMGQEVILRCVPISNHLYFYWYRQILGQKVEFLVSFYNNEISEKSEIFDDQFSVERPDGSNFTLKIRSTKLEDSAMYFCATSLAEEPTYEQYFGPGTRLTVT.

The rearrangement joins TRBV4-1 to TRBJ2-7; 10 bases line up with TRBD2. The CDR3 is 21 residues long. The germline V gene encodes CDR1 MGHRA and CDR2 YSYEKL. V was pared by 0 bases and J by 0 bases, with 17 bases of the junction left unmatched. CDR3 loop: CASSQEEFRTGLARSSYEQYF. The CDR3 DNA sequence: TGCGCCAGCAGCCAAGAAGAATTCCGTACGGGACTAGCGAGGAGCTCCTACGAGCAGTACTTC.

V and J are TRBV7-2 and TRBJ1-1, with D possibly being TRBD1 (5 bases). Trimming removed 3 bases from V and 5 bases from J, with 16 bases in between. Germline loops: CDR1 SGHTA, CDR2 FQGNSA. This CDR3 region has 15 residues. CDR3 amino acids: CASSLTGVEGTEAFF. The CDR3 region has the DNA TGTGCCAGCAGCTTGACCGGGGTGGAGGGGACTGAAGCTTTCTTT.

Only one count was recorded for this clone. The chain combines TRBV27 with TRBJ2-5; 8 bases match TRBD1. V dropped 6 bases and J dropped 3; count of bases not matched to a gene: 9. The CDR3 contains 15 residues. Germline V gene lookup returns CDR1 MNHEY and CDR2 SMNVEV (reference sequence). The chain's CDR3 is CASRHLTGDEETQYF. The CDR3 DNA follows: TGTGCCAGCAGACACTTGACAGGGGACGAAGAGACCCAGTACTTC.

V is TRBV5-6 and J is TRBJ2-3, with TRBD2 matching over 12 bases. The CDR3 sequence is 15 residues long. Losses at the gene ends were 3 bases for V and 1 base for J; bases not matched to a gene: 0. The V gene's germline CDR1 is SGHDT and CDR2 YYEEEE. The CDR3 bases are TGTGCCAGCAGCTCTAGCGGGAGGGGCACAGATACGCAGTATTTT. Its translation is CASSSSGRGTDTQYF. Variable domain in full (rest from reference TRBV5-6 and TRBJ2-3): DAGVTQSPTHLIKTRGQQVTLRCSPKSGHDTVSWYQQALGQGPQFIFQYYEEEERQRGNFPDRFSGHQFPNYSSELNVNALLLGDSALYLCASSSSGRGTDTQYFGPGTRLTVL.

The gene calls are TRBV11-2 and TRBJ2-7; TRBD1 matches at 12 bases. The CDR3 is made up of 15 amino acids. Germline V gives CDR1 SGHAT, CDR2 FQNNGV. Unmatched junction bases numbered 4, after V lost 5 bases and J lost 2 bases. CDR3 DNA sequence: TGTGCCAGCAGCCTCCGGGACAGGGGGCCCTACGAGCAGTACTTC. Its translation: CASSLRDRGPYEQYF.

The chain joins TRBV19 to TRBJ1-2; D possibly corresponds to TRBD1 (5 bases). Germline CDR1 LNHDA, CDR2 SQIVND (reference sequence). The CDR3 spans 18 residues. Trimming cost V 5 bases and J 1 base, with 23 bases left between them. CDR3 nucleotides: TGTGCCAGTAGTCTCCGATGGGGACCGTGGGGAGATAACTATGGCTACACCTTC. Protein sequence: CASSLRWGPWGDNYGYTF. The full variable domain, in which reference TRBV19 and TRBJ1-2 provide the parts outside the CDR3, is DGGITQSPKYLFRKEGQNVTLSCEQNLNHDAMYWYRQDPGQGLRLIYYSQIVNDFQKGDIAEGYSVSREKKESFPLTVTSAQKNPTAFYLCASSLRWGPWGDNYGYTFGSGTRLTVV.

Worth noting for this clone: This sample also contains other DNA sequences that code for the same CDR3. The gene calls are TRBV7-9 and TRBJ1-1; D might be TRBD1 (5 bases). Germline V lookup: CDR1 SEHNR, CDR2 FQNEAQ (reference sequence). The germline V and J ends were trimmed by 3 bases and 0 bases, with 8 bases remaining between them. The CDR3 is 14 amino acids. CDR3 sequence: CASSFRQLNTEAFF. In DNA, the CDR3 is TGTGCCAGCAGCTTCAGACAGCTGAACACTGAAGCTTTCTTT.

The CDR3 reads CASSYLQVPLGYTF. The CDR3 DNA is TGTGCCAGCAGTTATCTACAGGTTCCCCTCGGCTACACCTTC. The genes are TRBV6-5 and TRBJ1-2, with a possible D match to TRBD1 (5 bases). V was clipped by 3 bases and J by 8 bases, with 16 bases between them. Per germline, CDR1 MNHEY and CDR2 SVGAGI. This CDR3 region has 14 residues.

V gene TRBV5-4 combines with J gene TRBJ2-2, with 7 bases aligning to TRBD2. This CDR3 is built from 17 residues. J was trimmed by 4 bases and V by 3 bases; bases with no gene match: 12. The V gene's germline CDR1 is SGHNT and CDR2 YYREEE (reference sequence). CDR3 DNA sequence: TGTGCCAGCAGCTGGGACGGGGAGGGAGAGGGCACCGGGGAGCTGTTTTTT. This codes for CASSWDGEGEGTGELFF.

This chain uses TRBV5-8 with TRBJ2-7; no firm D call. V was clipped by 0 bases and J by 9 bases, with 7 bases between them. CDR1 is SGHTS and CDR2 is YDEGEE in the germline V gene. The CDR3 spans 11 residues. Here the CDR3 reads CASSLAPGQYF. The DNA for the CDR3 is TGTGCCAGCAGCTTGGCCCCGGGGCAGTACTTC.

The CDR3 reads CASSPGGEAGVYEQYF. DNA for the CDR3: TGTGCCAGCAGCCCCGGGGGGGAGGCGGGAGTTTACGAGCAGTACTTC. The chain employs TRBV7-9 and TRBJ2-7; 8 positions agree with TRBD2. The CDR3 contains 16 residues. Germline assignment: CDR1 SEHNR and CDR2 FQNEAQ (reference sequence). V lost 5 bases to trimming and J lost 4 bases; unmatched junction nucleotides: 13.

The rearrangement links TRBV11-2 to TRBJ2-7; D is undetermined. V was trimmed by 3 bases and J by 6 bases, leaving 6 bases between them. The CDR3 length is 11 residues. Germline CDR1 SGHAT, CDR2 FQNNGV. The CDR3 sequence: CASSFAIEQYF. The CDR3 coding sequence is TGTGCCAGCAGCTTCGCCATCGAGCAGTACTTC.

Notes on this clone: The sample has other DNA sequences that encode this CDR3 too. The DNA of the CDR3 is TGCGCCAGCAGCGAGACAGGGGGCTCCTACGAGCAGTACTTC. Translating it yields CASSETGGSYEQYF. The J gene is TRBJ2-7, the V gene TRBV5-1; the match to TRBD1 covers 9 bases. CDR1 is SGHRS, CDR2 YFSETQ, per germline. The CDR3 has 14 amino acids. V shed 4 bases and J 0 bases; nucleotides not matched to a gene: 2.

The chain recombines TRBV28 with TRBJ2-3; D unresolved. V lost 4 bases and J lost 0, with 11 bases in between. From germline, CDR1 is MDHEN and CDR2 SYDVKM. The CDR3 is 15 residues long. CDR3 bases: TGTGCCAGCAGTTCCCTCGGACCTAGCACAGATACGCAGTATTTT. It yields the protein CASSSLGPSTDTQYF. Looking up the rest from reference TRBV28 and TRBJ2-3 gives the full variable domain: DVKVTQSSRYLVKRTGEKVFLECVQDMDHENMFWYRQDPGLGLRLIYFSYDVKMKEKGDIPEGYSVSREKKERFSLILESASTNQTSMYLCASSSLGPSTDTQYFGPGTRLTVL.

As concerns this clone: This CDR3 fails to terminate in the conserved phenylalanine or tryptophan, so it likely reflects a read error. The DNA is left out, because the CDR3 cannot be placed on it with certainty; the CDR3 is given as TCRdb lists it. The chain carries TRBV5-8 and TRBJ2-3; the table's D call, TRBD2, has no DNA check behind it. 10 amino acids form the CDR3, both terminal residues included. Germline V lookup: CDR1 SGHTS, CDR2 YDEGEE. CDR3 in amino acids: CASSLWRGSI.

The CDR3 sequence: CASSGAGGSEKLFF. In DNA, the CDR3 is TGTGCCAGCAGTGGTGCAGGGGGTAGCGAAAAACTGTTTTTT. The rearrangement links TRBV2 to TRBJ1-4; 7 bases match TRBD1. Germline assignment: CDR1 SNHLY and CDR2 FYNNEI. V lost 4 bases and J lost 8; bases outside the gene matches: 7. The CDR3 runs to 14 residues. The variable domain in full, completed from reference TRBV2 and TRBJ1-4, reads EPEVTQTPSHQVTQMGQEVILRCVPISNHLYFYWYRQILGQKVEFLVSFYNNEISEKSEIFDDQFSVERPDGSNFTLKIRSTKLEDSAMYFCASSGAGGSEKLFFGSGTQLSVL.

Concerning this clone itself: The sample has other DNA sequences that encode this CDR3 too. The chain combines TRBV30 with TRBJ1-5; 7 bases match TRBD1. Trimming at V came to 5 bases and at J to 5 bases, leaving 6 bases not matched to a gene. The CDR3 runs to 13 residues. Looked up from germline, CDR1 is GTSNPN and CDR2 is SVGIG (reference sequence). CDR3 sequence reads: CAWSRQGDQPQHF. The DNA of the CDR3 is TGTGCCTGGTCCCGACAGGGAGATCAGCCCCAGCATTTT. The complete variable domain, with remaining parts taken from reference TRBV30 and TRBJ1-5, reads SQTIHQWPATLVQPVGSPLSLECTVEGTSNPNLYWYRQAAGRGLQLLFYSVGIGQISSEVPQNLSASRPQDRQFILSSKKLLLSDSGFYLCAWSRQGDQPQHFGDGTRLSIL.

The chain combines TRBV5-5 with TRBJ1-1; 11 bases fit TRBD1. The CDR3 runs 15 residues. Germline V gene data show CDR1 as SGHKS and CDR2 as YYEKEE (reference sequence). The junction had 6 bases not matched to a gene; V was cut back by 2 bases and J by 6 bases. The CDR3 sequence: CASSFPGQGASEAFF. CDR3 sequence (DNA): TGTGCCAGCAGCTTTCCAGGACAGGGGGCTTCTGAAGCTTTCTTT. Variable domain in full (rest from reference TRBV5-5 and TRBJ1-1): DAGVTQSPTHLIKTRGQQVTLRCSPISGHKSVSWYQQVLGQGPQFIFQYYEKEERGRGNFPDRFSARQFPNYSSELNVNALLLGDSALYLCASSFPGQGASEAFFGQGTRLTVV.

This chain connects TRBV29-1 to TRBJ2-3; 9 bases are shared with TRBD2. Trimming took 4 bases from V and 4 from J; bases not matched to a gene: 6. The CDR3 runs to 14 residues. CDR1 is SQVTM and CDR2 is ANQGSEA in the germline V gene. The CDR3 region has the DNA TGCAGCGTTGGAGGCGGGAGGGCCCCAGATACGCAGTATTTT. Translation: CSVGGGRAPDTQYF.

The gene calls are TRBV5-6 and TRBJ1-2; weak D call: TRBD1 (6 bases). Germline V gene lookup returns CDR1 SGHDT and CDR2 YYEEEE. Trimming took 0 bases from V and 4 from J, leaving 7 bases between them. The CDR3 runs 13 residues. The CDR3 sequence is CASSLGQVYGYTF. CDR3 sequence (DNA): TGTGCCAGCAGCTTGGGACAGGTCTATGGCTACACCTTC.

The CDR3, as DNA: TGCGCCAGCAGCCCCGGTTCGAGCGGGAACACCGGGGAGCTGTTTTTT. This gives the protein CASSPGSSGNTGELFF. J is TRBJ2-2 and V is TRBV4-3; perhaps TRBD2 as D (5 bases). V was pared by 4 bases and J by 1 base, with 13 bases between. In germline, CDR1 is LGHNA, CDR2 YSLEER. The CDR3 has 16 amino acids.

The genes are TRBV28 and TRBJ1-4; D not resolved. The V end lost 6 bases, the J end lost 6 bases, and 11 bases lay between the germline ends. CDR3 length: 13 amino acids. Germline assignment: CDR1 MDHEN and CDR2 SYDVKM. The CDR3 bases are TGTGCCAGCAGACAGTTACAATATGAAAAACTGTTTTTT. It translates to CASRQLQYEKLFF.

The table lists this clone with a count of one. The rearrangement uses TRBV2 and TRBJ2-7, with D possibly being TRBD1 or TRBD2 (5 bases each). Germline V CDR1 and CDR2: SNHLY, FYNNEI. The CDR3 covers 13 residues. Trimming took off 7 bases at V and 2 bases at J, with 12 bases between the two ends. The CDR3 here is CASKGDGTYEQYF. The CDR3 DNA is TGTGCCAGCAAAGGGGACGGGACCTACGAGCAGTACTTC.

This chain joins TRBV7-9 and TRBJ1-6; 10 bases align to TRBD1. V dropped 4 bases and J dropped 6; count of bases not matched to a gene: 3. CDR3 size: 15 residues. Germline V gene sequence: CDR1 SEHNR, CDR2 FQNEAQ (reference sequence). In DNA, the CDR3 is TGTGCCAGCAGCTCGGGACAGGGGTTTAATTCACCCCTCCACTTT. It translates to CASSSGQGFNSPLHF.

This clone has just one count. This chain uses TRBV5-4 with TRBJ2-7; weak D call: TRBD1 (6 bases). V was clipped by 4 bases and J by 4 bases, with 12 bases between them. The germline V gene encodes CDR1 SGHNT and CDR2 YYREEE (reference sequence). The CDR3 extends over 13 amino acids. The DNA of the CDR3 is TGTGCCAGCAGCCCCAAAACAGGGTACGAGCAGTACTTC. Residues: CASSPKTGYEQYF.

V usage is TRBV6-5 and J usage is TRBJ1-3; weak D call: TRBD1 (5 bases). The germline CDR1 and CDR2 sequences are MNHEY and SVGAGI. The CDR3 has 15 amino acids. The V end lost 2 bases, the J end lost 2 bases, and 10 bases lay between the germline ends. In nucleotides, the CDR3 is TGTGCCAGCAGTTACAGGGGCAACACTGGAAACACCATATATTTT. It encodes CASSYRGNTGNTIYF.